This is a list of T cell receptor beta chains from one sample in a study of blood T cell repertoires in COVID-19. Method: immunoSEQ multiplex PCR; TCRdb's copy keeps in-frame clones and lacks some. Of around 200,000 clones listed, roughly 86% were seen once; the top ten hold around a tenth. The sequencing input was PBMCs or T cells enriched from blood (not recorded which). These TCRs come from a man between 18 and 35 years old with acute COVID-19. Each CDR3 is given with its conserved first and last residue. D genes are given only for firm matches. Size is stated for part of the rows, as once, few or many counts, or as a class when the clone is expanded.

j_gene	v_gene	d_gene	abundance	CDR3aa	CDR3nt
TRBJ1-5	TRBV6-6	TRBD1	NA	CASSRGQVKHF	TGTGCCAGCAGTAGGGGACAGGTAAAGCATTTT
TRBJ1-2	TRBV24-1	NA	NA	CATSVNGNGYTF	TGTGCCACCAGTGTAAACGGTAATGGCTACACCTTC
TRBJ1-1	TRBV10-2	TRBD1	few	CASSDGTGGNTEAFF	TGCGCCAGCAGTGACGGGACAGGGGGGAACACTGAAGCTTTCTTT
TRBJ2-7	TRBV2	NA	once	CASSGTVSYEQYF	TGTGCCAGCAGTGGAACAGTCTCCTACGAGCAGTACTTC
TRBJ1-5	TRBV7-6	NA	NA	CASSPDSNSNQPQHF	TGTGCCAGCAGCCCAGACAGTAATAGCAATCAGCCCCAGCATTTT
TRBJ2-7	TRBV5-1	TRBD1	NA	CASSHLPGQGDEQYF	TGCGCCAGCAGCCACCTCCCGGGACAGGGGGACGAGCAGTACTTC
TRBJ2-1	TRBV5-4	TRBD1	few	CATATRDRGSNEQFF	TGTGCCACCGCGACCCGGGACAGGGGGTCCAATGAGCAGTTCTTC
TRBJ2-1	TRBV28	NA	NA	CASSLAFNEQFF	TGTGCCAGCAGTTTAGCGTTCAATGAGCAGTTCTTC
TRBJ2-3	TRBV1	NA	NA	CTSSLPGQGVGGDTQYF	TGCACCAGCAGCCTTCCGGGACAGGGAGTGGGTGGGGATACGCAGTATTTT
TRBJ1-2	TRBV18	NA	NA	CASSPDPGPYGYTF	TGTGCCAGCTCACCAGACCCAGGGCCCTATGGCTACACCTTC
TRBJ1-5	TRBV27	NA	NA	CASSLRAGYSNQPQHF	TGTGCCAGCAGTTTAAGGGCGGGATATAGCAATCAGCCCCAGCATTTT
TRBJ2-4	TRBV19	NA	NA	CASSRSGPGKYF	TGTGCCAGTAGTCGGTCAGGGCCCGGAAAGTACTTC
TRBJ2-1	TRBV5-1	NA	NA	CASSLGLPSYNEQFF	TGCGCCAGCAGCTTGGGTCTACCTTCCTACAATGAGCAGTTCTTC
TRBJ2-5	TRBV21-1	NA	NA	CASSRRLAGPATQYF	TGTGCCAGCAGCCGGAGACTAGCGGGGCCCGCTACCCAGTACTTC
TRBJ1-1	TRBV12-3/TRBV12-4	NA	NA	CASSFEQNTEAFF	TGTGCCAGCAGTTTTGAGCAGAACACTGAAGCTTTCTTT
TRBJ2-3	TRBV4-1	NA	NA	CASSQEQGAIYTDTQYF	TGCGCCAGCAGCCAAGAACAGGGAGCTATATACACAGATACGCAGTATTTT
TRBJ2-7	TRBV6-5	NA	NA	CASSSVSYEQYF	TGTGCCAGCAGTTCCGTTTCCTACGAGCAGTACTTC
TRBJ2-2	TRBV12-3/TRBV12-4	NA	NA	CASSSAQGELFF	TGTGCCAGCAGCTCCGCACAGGGGGAGCTGTTTTTT
TRBJ2-5	TRBV11-2	TRBD1	NA	CASSSDRVQETQYF	TGTGCCAGCAGCTCCGACAGGGTTCAAGAGACCCAGTACTTC
TRBJ1-2	TRBV6-4	NA	NA	CASSDRAPSGNGYTF	TGTGCCAGCAGTGACAGGGCCCCCTCCGGGAATGGCTACACCTTC
TRBJ1-2	TRBV27	NA	NA	CASSSPSRGRSDYGYTF	TGTGCCAGCAGTTCTCCCTCCCGGGGGAGAAGCGACTATGGCTACACCTTC
TRBJ2-7	TRBV2	TRBD2	NA	CAILGTSGSLEGEQYF	TGTGCCATCTTGGGGACTAGCGGGAGTCTTGAGGGGGAGCAGTACTTC
TRBJ2-7	TRBV10-1	TRBD1	NA	CASSAPDRGHEQYF	TGCGCCAGCAGCGCTCCGGACAGGGGGCACGAGCAGTACTTC